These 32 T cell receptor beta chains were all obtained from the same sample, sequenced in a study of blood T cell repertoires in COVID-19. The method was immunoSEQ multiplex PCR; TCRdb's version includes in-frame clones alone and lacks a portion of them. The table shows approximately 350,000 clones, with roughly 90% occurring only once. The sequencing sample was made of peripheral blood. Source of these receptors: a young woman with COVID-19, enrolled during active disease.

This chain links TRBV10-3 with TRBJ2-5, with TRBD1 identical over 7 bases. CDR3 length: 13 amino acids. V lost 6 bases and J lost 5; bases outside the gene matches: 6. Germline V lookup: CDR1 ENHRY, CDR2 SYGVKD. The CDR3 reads CAISETGTETQYF. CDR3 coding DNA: TGTGCCATCAGCGAGACAGGGACCGAGACCCAGTACTTC.

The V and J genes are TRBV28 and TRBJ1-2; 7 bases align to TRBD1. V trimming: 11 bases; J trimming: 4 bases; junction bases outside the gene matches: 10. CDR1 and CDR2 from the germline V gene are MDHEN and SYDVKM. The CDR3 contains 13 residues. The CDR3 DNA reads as TGTGCCGCCGTGTCCGGGACAGCCTATGGCTACACCTTC. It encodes CAAVSGTAYGYTF.

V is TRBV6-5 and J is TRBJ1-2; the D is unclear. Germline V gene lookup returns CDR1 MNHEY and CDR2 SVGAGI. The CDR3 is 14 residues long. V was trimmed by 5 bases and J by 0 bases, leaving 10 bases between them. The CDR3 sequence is CASSPRYPNYGYTF. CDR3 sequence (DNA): TGTGCCAGCAGTCCGAGGTACCCTAACTATGGCTACACCTTC.

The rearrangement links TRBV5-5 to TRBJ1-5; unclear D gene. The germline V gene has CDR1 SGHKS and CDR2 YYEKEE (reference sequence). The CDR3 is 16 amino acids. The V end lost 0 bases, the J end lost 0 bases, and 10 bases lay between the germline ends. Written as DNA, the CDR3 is TGTGCCAGCAGCTTGGCCGGGGTTTTTAGCAATCAGCCCCAGCATTTT. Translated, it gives CASSLAGVFSNQPQHF.

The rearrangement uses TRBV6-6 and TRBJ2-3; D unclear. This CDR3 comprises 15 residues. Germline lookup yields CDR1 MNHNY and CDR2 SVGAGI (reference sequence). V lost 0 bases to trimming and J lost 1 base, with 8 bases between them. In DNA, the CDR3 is TGTGCCAGCAGTTACTCAAGGCTAGGCACAGATACGCAGTATTTT. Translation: CASSYSRLGTDTQYF.

CDR3: CASSVGRVTEAFF. Written as DNA, the CDR3 is TGCGCCAGCAGTGTTGGCAGGGTGACTGAAGCTTTCTTT. The V and J genes are TRBV10-1 and TRBJ1-1; D may be TRBD1 (5 bases). There are 13 residues in the CDR3. The germline V gene has CDR1 WNHNN and CDR2 SYGVQD (reference sequence). The V end lost 4 bases, the J end lost 5 bases, and 11 bases lay between the germline ends.

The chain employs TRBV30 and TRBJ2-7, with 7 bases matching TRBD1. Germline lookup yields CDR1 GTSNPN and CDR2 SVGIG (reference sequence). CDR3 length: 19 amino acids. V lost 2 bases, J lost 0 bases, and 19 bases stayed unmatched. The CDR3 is CAWSSRCRTGVWSSYEQYF. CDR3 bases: TGTGCCTGGAGTTCGAGGTGTAGGACAGGAGTGTGGAGCTCCTACGAGCAGTACTTC. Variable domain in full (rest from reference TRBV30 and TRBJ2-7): SQTIHQWPATLVQPVGSPLSLECTVEGTSNPNLYWYRQAAGRGLQLLFYSVGIGQISSEVPQNLSASRPQDRQFILSSKKLLLSDSGFYLCAWSSRCRTGVWSSYEQYFGPGTRLTVT.

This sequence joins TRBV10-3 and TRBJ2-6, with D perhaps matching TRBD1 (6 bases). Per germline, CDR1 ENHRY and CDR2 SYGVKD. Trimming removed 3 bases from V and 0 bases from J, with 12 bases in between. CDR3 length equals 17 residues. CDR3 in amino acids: CAISDRGQSSGANVLTF. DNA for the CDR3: TGTGCCATCAGTGACCGCGGACAGTCCTCTGGGGCCAACGTCCTGACTTTC.

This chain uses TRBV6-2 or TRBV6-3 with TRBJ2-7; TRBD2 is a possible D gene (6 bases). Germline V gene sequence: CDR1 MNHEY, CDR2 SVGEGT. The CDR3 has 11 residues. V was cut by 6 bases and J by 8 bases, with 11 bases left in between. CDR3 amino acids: CASSPREKQYF. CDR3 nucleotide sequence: TGTGCCAGCAGCCCCCGGGAGAAGCAGTACTTC.

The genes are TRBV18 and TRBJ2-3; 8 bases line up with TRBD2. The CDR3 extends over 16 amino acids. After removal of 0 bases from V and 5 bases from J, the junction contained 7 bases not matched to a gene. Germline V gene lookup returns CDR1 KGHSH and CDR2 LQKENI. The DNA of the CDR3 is TGTGCCAGCTCACCACCGGGACTAGGGGCTGGAGATACGCAGTATTTT. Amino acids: CASSPPGLGAGDTQYF.

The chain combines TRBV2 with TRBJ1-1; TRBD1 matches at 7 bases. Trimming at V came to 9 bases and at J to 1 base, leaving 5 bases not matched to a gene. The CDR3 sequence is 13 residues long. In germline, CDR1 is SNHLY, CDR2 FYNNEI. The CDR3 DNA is TGTGCCAGTTCGGGACAGTCGAACACTGAAGCTTTCTTT. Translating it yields CASSGQSNTEAFF.

The chain's CDR3 is CSARDKGALYEQYF. The CDR3 region has the DNA TGCAGCGCCCGGGACAAGGGGGCTCTATACGAGCAGTACTTC. The gene calls are TRBV29-1 and TRBJ2-7; TRBD1 matches at 7 bases. The germline V gene encodes CDR1 SQVTM and CDR2 ANQGSEA. After removal of 7 bases from V and 4 bases from J, the junction contained 13 bases not matched to a gene. This CDR3 has 14 amino acids.

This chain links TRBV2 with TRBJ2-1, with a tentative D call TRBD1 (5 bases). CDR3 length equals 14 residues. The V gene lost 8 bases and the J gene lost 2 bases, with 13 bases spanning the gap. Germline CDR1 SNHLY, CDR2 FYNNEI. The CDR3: CASVDGAPYNEQFF. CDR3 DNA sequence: TGTGCCAGCGTAGATGGGGCACCCTACAATGAGCAGTTCTTC.

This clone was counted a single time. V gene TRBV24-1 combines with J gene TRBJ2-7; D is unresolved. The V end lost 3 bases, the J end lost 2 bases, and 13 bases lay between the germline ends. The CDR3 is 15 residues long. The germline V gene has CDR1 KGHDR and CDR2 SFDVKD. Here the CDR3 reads CATSDPKMNTYEQYF. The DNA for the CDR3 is TGTGCCACCAGTGATCCTAAGATGAATACCTACGAGCAGTACTTC.

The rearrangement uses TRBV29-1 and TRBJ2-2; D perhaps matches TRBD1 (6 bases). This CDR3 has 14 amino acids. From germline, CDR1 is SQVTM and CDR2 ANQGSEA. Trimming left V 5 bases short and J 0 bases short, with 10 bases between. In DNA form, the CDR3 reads TGCAGCGTTCGGACAGTCCCGAACACCGGGGAGCTGTTTTTT. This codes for CSVRTVPNTGELFF.

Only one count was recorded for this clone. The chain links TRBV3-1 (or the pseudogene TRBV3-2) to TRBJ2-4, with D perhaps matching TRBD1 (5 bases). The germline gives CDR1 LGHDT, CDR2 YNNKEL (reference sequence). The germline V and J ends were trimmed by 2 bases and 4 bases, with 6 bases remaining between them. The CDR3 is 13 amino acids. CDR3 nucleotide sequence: TGTGCCAGCAGCCAAAGACAGAAAAACATTCAGTACTTC. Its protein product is CASSQRQKNIQYF.

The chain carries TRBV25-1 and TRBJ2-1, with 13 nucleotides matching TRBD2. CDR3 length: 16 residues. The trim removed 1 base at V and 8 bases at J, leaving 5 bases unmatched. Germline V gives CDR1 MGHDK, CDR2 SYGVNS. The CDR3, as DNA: TGTGCCAGCAGTGAATTATGGACTAGCGGGAGTCATGAGCAGTTCTTC. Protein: CASSELWTSGSHEQFF.

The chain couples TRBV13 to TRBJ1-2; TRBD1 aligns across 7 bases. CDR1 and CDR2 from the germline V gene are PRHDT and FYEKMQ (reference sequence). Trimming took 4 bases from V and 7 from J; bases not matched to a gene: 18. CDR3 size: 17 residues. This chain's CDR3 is CASSSTKTGAFGSGYTF. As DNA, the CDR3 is TGTGCCAGCAGCTCGACTAAAACAGGGGCTTTCGGTTCTGGCTACACCTTC.

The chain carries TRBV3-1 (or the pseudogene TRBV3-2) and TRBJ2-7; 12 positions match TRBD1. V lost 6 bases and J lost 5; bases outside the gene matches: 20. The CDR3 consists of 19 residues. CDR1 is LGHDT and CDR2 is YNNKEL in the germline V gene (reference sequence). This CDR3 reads CASSQYRPGQGADRNEQYF. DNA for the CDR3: TGTGCCAGCAGTCAATACCGGCCGGGACAGGGGGCCGATAGGAACGAGCAGTACTTC.

This CDR3 reads CASSLGTGGIIQYF. CDR3 sequence (DNA): TGTGCCAGCAGCTTAGGGACAGGGGGCATCATTCAGTACTTC. The rearrangement joins TRBV7-2 to TRBJ2-4; 11 positions agree with TRBD1. The CDR3 covers 14 residues. Trimming at V came to 1 base and at J to 9 bases, leaving 2 bases not matched to a gene. Germline CDR1 SGHTA, CDR2 FQGNSA.

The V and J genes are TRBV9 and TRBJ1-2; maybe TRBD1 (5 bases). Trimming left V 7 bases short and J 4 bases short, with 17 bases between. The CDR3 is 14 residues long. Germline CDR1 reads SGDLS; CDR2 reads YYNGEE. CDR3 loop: CASGSLGHSYGYTF. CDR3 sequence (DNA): TGTGCCAGCGGTAGTTTAGGACACTCCTATGGCTACACCTTC.

As DNA, the CDR3 is TGTGCCAGCAGCTTTGGACACCCTTCCTACGAGCAGTACTTC. It codes for CASSFGHPSYEQYF. V is TRBV11-3 and J is TRBJ2-7, with TRBD1 as a possible D gene (5 bases). CDR1 is SGHNT, CDR2 YENEEA, per germline. Trimming removed 3 bases at V and 1 base at J, with 10 bases between. The CDR3 runs 14 residues.

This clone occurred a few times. In nucleotides, the CDR3 is TGTGCCAGCTCATTGGACAGTCAGAGGGCAGATACGCAGTATTTT. It codes for CASSLDSQRADTQYF. V is TRBV18 and J is TRBJ2-3, with D perhaps TRBD1 (6 bases). V lost 5 bases and J lost 4, with 16 bases in between. Germline V gene data show CDR1 as KGHSH and CDR2 as LQKENI. The length of the CDR3 is 15 residues.

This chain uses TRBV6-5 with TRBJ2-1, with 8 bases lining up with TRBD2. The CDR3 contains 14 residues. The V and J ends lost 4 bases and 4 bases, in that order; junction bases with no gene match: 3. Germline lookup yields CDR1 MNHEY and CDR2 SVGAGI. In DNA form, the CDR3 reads TGTGCCAGCAGTTCGGGCGGGGGGTACAATGAGCAGTTCTTC. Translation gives CASSSGGGYNEQFF.

The CDR3 bases are TGTGCCAGCACCCTCCGGGGCTACGAGCAGTACTTC. Its protein is CASTLRGYEQYF. The chain recombines TRBV2 with TRBJ2-7; maybe TRBD2 (5 bases). Trimming removed 7 bases from V and 3 bases from J, with 10 bases in between. This CDR3 region has 12 residues. Germline CDR1 reads SNHLY; CDR2 reads FYNNEI.

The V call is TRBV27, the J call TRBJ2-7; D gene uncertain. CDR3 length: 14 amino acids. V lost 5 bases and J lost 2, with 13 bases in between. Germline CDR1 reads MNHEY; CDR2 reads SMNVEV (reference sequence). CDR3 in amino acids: CASSPRPPAYEQYF. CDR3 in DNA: TGTGCCAGCAGTCCCAGGCCGCCAGCCTACGAGCAGTACTTC.

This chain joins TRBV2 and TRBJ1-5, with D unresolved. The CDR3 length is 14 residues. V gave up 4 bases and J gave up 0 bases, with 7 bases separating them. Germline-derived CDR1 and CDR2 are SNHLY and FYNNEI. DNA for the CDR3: TGTGCCAGCAGTGTACATCCTAGCAATCAGCCCCAGCATTTT. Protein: CASSVHPSNQPQHF.

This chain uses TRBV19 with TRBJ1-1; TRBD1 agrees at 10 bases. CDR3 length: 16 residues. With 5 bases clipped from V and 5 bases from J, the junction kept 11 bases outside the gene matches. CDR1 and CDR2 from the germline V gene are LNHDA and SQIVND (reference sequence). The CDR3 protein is CASSVGGTGVSTEAFF. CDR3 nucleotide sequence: TGTGCCAGTAGTGTCGGTGGGACAGGGGTTAGTACTGAAGCTTTCTTT.

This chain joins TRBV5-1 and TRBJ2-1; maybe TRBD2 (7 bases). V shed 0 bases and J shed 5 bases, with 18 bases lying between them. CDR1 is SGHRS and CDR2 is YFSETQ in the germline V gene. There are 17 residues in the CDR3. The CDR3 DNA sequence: TGCGCCAGCAGCTTGGGTGAGGCGGCGGGGGCCAACAATGAGCAGTTCTTC. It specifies CASSLGEAAGANNEQFF.

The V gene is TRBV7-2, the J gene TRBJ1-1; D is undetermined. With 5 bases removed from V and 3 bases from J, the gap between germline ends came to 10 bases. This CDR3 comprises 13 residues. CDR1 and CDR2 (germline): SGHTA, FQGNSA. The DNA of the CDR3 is TGTGCCAGCAGCCCGTTCCTTGACACTGAAGCTTTCTTT. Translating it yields CASSPFLDTEAFF.

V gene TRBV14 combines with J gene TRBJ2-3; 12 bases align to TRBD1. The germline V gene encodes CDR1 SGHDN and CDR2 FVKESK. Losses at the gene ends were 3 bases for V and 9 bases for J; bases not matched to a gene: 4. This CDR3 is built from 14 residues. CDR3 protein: CASSHGTGGYTQYF. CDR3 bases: TGTGCCAGCAGCCACGGGACAGGGGGCTACACGCAGTATTTT.

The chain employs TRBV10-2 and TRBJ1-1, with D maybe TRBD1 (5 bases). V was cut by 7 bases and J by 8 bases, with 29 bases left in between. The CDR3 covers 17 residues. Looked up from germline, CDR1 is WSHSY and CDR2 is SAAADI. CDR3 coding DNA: TGCGCCAGCACTACCGGTTTATTTGGGGCCGCCCGGTGGGAAGCTTTCTTT. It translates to CASTTGLFGAARWEAFF.